A selection of T cell receptor beta chains follows, all from one sample in a study of T cell repertoires in cytomegalovirus infection. TCRdb used MiXCR to reprocess the reads, holding one entry per CDR3 protein. The table lists about 310,000 distinct CDR3 sequences, roughly 25% of them singletons. Their specific antigens are unknown. The sequencing used cultured PBMCs, collected from culture after CMV antigen stimulation. The receptor set was obtained from a human donor in good health (CMV status not recorded). Some clones in this sample may be carry-over from other donors' samples. The CDR3 runs from the conserved cysteine through the conserved F or W. The D gene is left open where the match is weak. Clone size, where shown, is once, few, many, or a class for clones that have expanded.

>.|many|TRBV7-2|TRBJ1-1
CASSLVGGAEAFF
TGTGCCAGCAGCTTAGTGGGGGGGGCTGAAGCTTTCTTT
>.|few|TRBV12-3/TRBV12-4|TRBJ1-1
CASSLAGGGQNEAFF
TGTGCCAGCAGTTTAGCGGGGGGGGGCCAAAATGAAGCTTTCTTT
>.|.|TRBV5-1|TRBJ2-3
CASSGGGADTQYF
TGCGCCAGCAGCGGAGGGGGTGCAGATACGCAGTATTTT
>TRBD2|.|TRBV10-3|TRBJ2-1
CAISVLAGVNNEQFF
TGTGCCATCAGTGTACTAGCGGGAGTCAACAATGAGCAGTTCTTC
>.|.|TRBV19|TRBJ1-3
CASSTRRQTGNTIYF
TGTGCCAGTAGTACTCGGCGGCAAACTGGAAACACCATATATTTT
>TRBD1|few|TRBV5-1|TRBJ1-2
CASSGGQGRPHSPNYGYTF
TGCGCCAGCAGCGGAGGACAGGGTAGACCTCATAGCCCAAACTATGGCTACACCTTC
>TRBD1|.|TRBV3-1|TRBJ1-2
CASSPGQGAWGYTF
TGTGCCAGCAGCCCGGGACAGGGGGCATGGGGCTACACCTTC
>TRBD2|many|TRBV7-2|TRBJ2-1
CASSLGQGGYNEQFF
TGTGCCAGCAGCTTAGGTCAGGGAGGGTACAATGAGCAGTTCTTC
>.|many|TRBV7-2|TRBJ2-1
CASSRSDWGEQFF
TGTGCCAGCAGCCGCTCCGATTGGGGTGAGCAGTTCTTC
>.|.|TRBV20-1|TRBJ1-5
CSASLGGSNQPQHF
TGCAGTGCTAGCTTAGGTGGTAGCAATCAGCCCCAGCATTTT
>.|many|TRBV7-2|TRBJ2-4
CASSSPAGLGANIQYF
TGTGCCAGCAGCTCCCCTGCGGGCCTGGGGGCAAACATTCAGTACTTC
>TRBD2|many|TRBV7-2|TRBJ2-2
CASIAGLAGGPTGELFF
TGTGCCAGCATCGCCGGACTAGCGGGAGGGCCCACCGGGGAGCTGTTTTTT
>.|many|TRBV7-2|TRBJ1-2
CASSTWDYGYTF
TGTGCCAGCAGCACTTGGGACTATGGCTACACCTTC
>TRBD1|.|TRBV4-2|TRBJ1-2
CASSLTGGADLSYGYTF
TGTGCCAGCAGCCTGACAGGGGGCGCTGACTTAAGCTATGGCTACACCTTC
>.|few|TRBV27|TRBJ1-3
CASRMDSATGNTIYF
TGTGCCAGCAGAATGGACAGTGCAACAGGAAACACCATATATTTT
>.|few|TRBV6-5|TRBJ1-2
CASSYSLTRAVNYGYTF
TGTGCCAGCAGTTACTCGTTAACGAGGGCGGTGAACTATGGCTACACCTTC
>.|.|TRBV7-9|TRBJ1-4
CASSLRQVTNEKLFF
TGTGCCAGCAGCTTGCGACAGGTCACTAATGAAAAACTGTTTTTT
>.|.|TRBV6-1|TRBJ2-2
CASSYRESTGELFF
TGTGCCAGCAGTTACCGTGAAAGCACCGGGGAGCTGTTTTTT
>TRBD1|many|TRBV19|TRBJ1-2
CASSPLGTGVDNYGYTF
TGTGCCAGTAGTCCGTTGGGGACAGGGGTTGACAACTATGGCTACACCTTC
>.|many|TRBV28|TRBJ1-4
CASSLSTNEKLFF
TGTGCCAGCAGTTTATCAACTAATGAAAAACTGTTTTTT
>TRBD1|.|TRBV5-5|TRBJ1-4
CASSRGQGGREKLFF
TGTGCCAGCAGCCGAGGACAGGGGGGACGTGAAAAACTGTTTTTT
>.|few|TRBV27|TRBJ1-1
CASSFAGGGTAFF
TGTGCCAGCAGTTTCGCCGGGGGGGGGACGGCTTTCTTT
>TRBD2|.|TRBV6-2/TRBV6-3|TRBJ2-7
CASSYTQRGAYEQYF
TGTGCCAGCAGTTACACCCAGCGGGGAGCCTACGAGCAGTACTTC
>.|few|TRBV7-8|TRBJ2-5
CASSLQGQTQYF
TGTGCCAGCAGCTTACAGGGCCAGACCCAGTACTTC
>.|many|TRBV7-2|TRBJ2-1
CASSLGPANNEQFF
TGTGCCAGCAGCTTAGGACCAGCAAACAATGAGCAGTTCTTC
>.|once|TRBV6-6|TRBJ2-2
CASRLLGSGELFF
TGTGCCAGCAGACTCTTAGGTTCCGGGGAGCTGTTTTTT
>.|.|TRBV5-4|TRBJ2-7
CASSLTDGGVSEQYF
TGTGCCAGCAGCTTAACGGACGGGGGTGTAAGCGAGCAGTACTTC
>.|.|TRBV7-2|TRBJ2-7
CASSLPGTYEQYF
TGTGCCAGCAGCTTACCCGGAACCTACGAGCAGTACTTC
>.|few|TRBV4-1|TRBJ1-2
CASSPRDFSLRGYTF
TGCGCCAGCAGCCCACGGGACTTTTCCCTCCGTGGCTACACCTTC
>TRBD2|.|TRBV28|TRBJ2-3
CASSLSVGLAGYTDTQYF
TGTGCCAGCAGTTTAAGTGTAGGCCTAGCGGGGTACACAGATACGCAGTATTTT
>.|few|TRBV5-5|TRBJ2-6
CASSLGWPSGANVLTF
TGTGCCAGCAGCTTGGGGTGGCCCTCTGGGGCCAACGTCCTGACTTTC
>.|few|TRBV7-6|TRBJ1-2
CASTLDYGYTF
TGTGCCAGCACCTTGGACTATGGCTACACCTTC
>TRBD1|.|TRBV16|TRBJ1-2
CASSPLGQGAYGYTF
TGTGCCAGCAGCCCCCTCGGACAGGGGGCATATGGCTACACCTTC
>TRBD2|.|TRBV5-4|TRBJ2-1
CASMGEGYNEQFF
TGTGCCAGCATGGGGGAGGGCTACAATGAGCAGTTCTTC
>TRBD1|few|TRBV29-1|TRBJ2-2
CSVGGQAANTGELFF
TGCAGCGTTGGCGGACAGGCCGCGAACACCGGGGAGCTGTTTTTT
>TRBD1|few|TRBV12-3/TRBV12-4|TRBJ1-1
CASSTPGGETEAFF
TGTGCCAGCAGTACTCCAGGGGGCGAGACTGAAGCTTTCTTT
>.|.|TRBV20-1|TRBJ1-2
CSARGGQSYGYTF
TGCAGTGCTAGAGGGGGGCAGTCCTATGGCTACACCTTC
>TRBD2|.|TRBV4-1|TRBJ2-1
CASSRVTGGPDNEQFF
TGCGCCAGCAGCCGAGTAACGGGAGGGCCAGACAATGAGCAGTTCTTC
>TRBD2|.|TRBV20-1|TRBJ2-5
CSASFGREGQETQYF
TGCAGTGCTAGTTTCGGTCGGGAGGGTCAAGAGACCCAGTACTTC
>.|.|TRBV30|TRBJ2-3
CAWSVRPGDTQYF
TGTGCCTGGAGTGTACGGCCGGGGGATACGCAGTATTTT
>TRBD2|few|TRBV6-1|TRBJ2-1
CASSKRTSDNEQFF
TGTGCCAGCAGTAAACGGACTAGTGACAATGAGCAGTTCTTC
>TRBD2|.|TRBV20-1|TRBJ2-3
CSAKLAGVSDTQYF
TGCAGTGCCAAACTAGCGGGAGTGTCAGATACGCAGTATTTT
>TRBD2|.|TRBV6-2/TRBV6-3|TRBJ2-2
CASSYSREVMKTGELFF
TGTGCCAGCAGTTACTCGCGGGAGGTAATGAAAACCGGGGAGCTGTTTTTT
>TRBD2|few|TRBV19|TRBJ2-3
CASSISGLAAPDTQYF
TGTGCCAGTAGTATCTCGGGACTAGCTGCCCCAGATACGCAGTATTTT